Here is one T cell receptor beta chain with its context. The sample comes from a study of OX40 agonist ivuxolimab in advanced cancers. Sequenced by immunoSEQ multiplex PCR; TCRdb stores in-frame clones only, minus some. The table shows under 85,000 clones, with around nine tenths occurring only once. Material: CD4+ or CD8+ T cells sorted from blood, obtained in a trial of the OX40 agonist ivuxolimab. The TCR comes from an adult with an advanced solid tumor such as melanoma, head and neck, liver or kidney cancer.

The CDR3 DNA reads TGTGCCAGCAGTTTATGGGGAACTAGCGGGAGAAATACGCAGTATTTT. Translation gives CASSLWGTSGRNTQYF. V gene TRBV27 combines with J gene TRBJ2-3, with 11 nucleotides matching TRBD2. V lost 1 base to trimming and J lost 7 bases; unmatched junction nucleotides: 7. This CDR3 has 16 amino acids. Germline V lookup: CDR1 MNHEY, CDR2 SMNVEV (reference sequence).